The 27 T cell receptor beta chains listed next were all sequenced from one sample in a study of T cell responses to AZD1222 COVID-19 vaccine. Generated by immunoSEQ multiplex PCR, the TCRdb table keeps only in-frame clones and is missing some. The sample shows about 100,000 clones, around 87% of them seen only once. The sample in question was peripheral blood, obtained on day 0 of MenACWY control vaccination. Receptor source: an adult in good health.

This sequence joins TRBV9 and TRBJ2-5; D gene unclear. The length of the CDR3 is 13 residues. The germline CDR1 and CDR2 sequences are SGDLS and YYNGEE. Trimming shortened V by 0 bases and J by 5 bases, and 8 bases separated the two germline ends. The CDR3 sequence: CASSVVTDETQYF. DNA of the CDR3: TGTGCCAGCAGCGTAGTGACGGACGAGACCCAGTACTTC.

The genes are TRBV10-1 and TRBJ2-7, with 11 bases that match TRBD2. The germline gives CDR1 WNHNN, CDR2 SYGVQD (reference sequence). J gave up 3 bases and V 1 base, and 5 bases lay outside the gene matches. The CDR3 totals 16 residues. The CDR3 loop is CASSEFLAGGIYEQYF. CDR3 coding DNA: TGCGCCAGCAGTGAGTTTCTAGCGGGGGGAATCTACGAGCAGTACTTC.

The CDR3 here is CASSLVGSGETQYF. The CDR3 nucleotides are TGTGCCAGCAGCTTAGTAGGCAGTGGAGAGACCCAGTACTTC. This sequence joins TRBV7-9 and TRBJ2-5, with unresolved D. This CDR3 has 14 amino acids. Trimming shortened V by 1 base and J by 4 bases, and 10 bases separated the two germline ends. The V gene's germline CDR1 is SEHNR and CDR2 FQNEAQ (reference sequence).

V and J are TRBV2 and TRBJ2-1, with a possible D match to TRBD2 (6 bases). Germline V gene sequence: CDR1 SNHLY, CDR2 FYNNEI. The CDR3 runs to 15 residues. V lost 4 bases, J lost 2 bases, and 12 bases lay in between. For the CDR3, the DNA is TGTGCCAGCAGTGCGCCGGGACTCACCTACAATGAGCAGTTCTTC. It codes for CASSAPGLTYNEQFF. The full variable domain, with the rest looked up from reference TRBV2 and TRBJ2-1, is EPEVTQTPSHQVTQMGQEVILRCVPISNHLYFYWYRQILGQKVEFLVSFYNNEISEKSEIFDDQFSVERPDGSNFTLKIRSTKLEDSAMYFCASSAPGLTYNEQFFGPGTRLTVL.

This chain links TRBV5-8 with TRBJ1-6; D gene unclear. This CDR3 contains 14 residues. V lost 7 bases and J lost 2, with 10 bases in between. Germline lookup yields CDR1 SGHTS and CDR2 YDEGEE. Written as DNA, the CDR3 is TGTGCCAGCCAACTTGGGCCCTATAATTCACCCCTCCACTTT. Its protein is CASQLGPYNSPLHF.

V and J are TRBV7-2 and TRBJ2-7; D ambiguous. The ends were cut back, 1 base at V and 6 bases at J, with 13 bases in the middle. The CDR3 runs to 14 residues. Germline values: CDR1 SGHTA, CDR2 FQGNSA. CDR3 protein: CASSLGFSRGEQYF. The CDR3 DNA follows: TGTGCCAGCAGCTTAGGATTCTCACGCGGCGAGCAGTACTTC.

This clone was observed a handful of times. CDR3: CAWSQRRGGEQYF. Here the CDR3 DNA reads TGTGCCTGGAGCCAAAGACGGGGGGGCGAGCAGTACTTC. The chain has TRBV30 and TRBJ2-7, with 8 bases matching TRBD2. There are 13 residues in the CDR3. V gave up 3 bases and J gave up 6 bases; unmatched junction bases: 7. The germline V gene has CDR1 GTSNPN and CDR2 SVGIG (reference sequence).

This CDR3 reads CASSLTGSGANVLTF. The CDR3 nucleotides read TGTGCCAGCAGCTTAACAGGGTCTGGGGCCAACGTCCTGACTTTC. The chain has TRBV11-2 and TRBJ2-6; tentatively, D is TRBD1 (6 bases). Germline lookup yields CDR1 SGHAT and CDR2 FQNNGV. Trimming took off 2 bases at V and 1 base at J, with 6 bases between the two ends. CDR3 length equals 15 residues. The whole variable domain, filled in from reference TRBV11-2 and TRBJ2-6, reads EAGVAQSPRYKIIEKRQSVAFWCNPISGHATLYWYQQILGQGPKLLIQFQNNGVVDDSQLPKDRFSAERLKGVDSTLKIQPAKLEDSAVYLCASSLTGSGANVLTFGAGSRLTVL.

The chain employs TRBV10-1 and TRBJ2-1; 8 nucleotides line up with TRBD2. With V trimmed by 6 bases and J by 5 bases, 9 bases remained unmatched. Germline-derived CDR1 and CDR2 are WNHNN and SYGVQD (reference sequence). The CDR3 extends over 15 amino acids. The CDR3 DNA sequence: TGCGCCAGCAGCTCGGGAGGGCCCGCGGACAATGAGCAGTTCTTC. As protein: CASSSGGPADNEQFF.

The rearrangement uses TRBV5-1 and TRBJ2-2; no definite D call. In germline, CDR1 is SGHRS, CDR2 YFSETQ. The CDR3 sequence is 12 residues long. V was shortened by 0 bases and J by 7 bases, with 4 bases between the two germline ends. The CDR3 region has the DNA TGCGCCAGCAGCTTGGAAGGCGGGGAGCTGTTTTTT. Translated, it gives CASSLEGGELFF.

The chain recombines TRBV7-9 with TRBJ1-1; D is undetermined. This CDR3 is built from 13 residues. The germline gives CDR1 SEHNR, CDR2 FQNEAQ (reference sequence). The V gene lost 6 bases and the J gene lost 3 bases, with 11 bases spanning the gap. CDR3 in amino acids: CASRENRYTEAFF. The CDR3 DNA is TGTGCCAGCAGGGAAAACAGATACACTGAAGCTTTCTTT.

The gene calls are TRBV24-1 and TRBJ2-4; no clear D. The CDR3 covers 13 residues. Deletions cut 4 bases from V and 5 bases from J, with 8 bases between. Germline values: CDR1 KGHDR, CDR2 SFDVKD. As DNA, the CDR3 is TGTGCCACCAGTGACCCCACCGAAAACATTCAGTACTTC. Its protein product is CATSDPTENIQYF.

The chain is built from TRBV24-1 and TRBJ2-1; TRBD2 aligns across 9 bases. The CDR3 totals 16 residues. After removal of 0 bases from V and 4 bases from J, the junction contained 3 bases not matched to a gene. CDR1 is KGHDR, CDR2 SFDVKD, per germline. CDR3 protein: CATSDLGGGEYNEQFF. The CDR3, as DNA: TGTGCCACCAGTGATTTGGGCGGGGGGGAATACAATGAGCAGTTCTTC.

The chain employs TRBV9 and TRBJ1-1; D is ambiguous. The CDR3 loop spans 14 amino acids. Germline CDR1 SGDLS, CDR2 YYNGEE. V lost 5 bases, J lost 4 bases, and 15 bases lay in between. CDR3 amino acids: CASSERETGTEAFF. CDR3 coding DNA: TGTGCCAGCAGTGAGCGGGAGACGGGCACTGAAGCTTTCTTT.

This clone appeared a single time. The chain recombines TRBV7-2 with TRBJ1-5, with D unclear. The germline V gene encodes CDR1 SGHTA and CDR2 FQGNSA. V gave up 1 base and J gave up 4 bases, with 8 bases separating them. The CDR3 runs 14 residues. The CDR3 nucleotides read TGTGCCAGCAGCTTAGTGGCGGGAAATCAGCCCCAGCATTTT. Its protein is CASSLVAGNQPQHF.

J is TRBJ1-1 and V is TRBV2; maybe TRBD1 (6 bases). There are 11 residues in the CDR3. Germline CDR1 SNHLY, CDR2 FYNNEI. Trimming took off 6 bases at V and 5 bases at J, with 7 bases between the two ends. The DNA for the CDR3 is TGTGCCAGCAGCGGACAGACTGAAGCTTTCTTT. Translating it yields CASSGQTEAFF.

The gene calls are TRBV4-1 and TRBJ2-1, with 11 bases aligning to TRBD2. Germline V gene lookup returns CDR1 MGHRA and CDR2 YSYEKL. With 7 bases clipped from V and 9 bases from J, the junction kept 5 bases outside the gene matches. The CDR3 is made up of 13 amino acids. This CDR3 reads CASKTSGGSEQFF. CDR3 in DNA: TGCGCCAGCAAAACTAGCGGGGGCAGTGAGCAGTTCTTC.

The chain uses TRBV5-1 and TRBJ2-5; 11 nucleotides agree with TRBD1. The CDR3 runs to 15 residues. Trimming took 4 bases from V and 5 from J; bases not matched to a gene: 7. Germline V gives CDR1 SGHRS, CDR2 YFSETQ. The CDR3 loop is CASSKGTGGEETQYF. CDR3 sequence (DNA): TGCGCCAGCAGCAAGGGGACAGGGGGTGAGGAGACCCAGTACTTC.

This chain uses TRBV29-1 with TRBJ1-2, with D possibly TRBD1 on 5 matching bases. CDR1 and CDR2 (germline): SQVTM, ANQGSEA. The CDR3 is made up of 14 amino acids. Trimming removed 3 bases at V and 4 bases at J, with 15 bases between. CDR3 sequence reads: CSVERGRVGYGYTF. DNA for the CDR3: TGCAGCGTTGAGAGAGGCAGGGTTGGCTATGGCTACACCTTC.

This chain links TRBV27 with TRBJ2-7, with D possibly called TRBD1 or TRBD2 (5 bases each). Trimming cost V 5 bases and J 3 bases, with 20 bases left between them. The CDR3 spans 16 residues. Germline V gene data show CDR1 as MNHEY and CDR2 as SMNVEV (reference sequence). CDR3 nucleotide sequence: TGTGCCAGCAGTCTCGGGCCACCCGGGACCGGCTACGAGCAGTACTTC. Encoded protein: CASSLGPPGTGYEQYF.

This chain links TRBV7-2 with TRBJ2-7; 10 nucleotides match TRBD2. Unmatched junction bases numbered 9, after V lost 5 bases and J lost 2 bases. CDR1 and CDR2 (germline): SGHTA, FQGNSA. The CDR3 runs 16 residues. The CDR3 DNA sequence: TGTGCCAGCAGCCCCTCCTGGCTAGCGGGAGCCTACGAGCAGTACTTC. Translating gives CASSPSWLAGAYEQYF.

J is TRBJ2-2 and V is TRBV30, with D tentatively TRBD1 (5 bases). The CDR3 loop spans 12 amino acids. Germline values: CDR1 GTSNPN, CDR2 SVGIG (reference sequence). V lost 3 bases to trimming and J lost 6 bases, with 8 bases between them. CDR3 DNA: TGTGCCTGGAGGGGGCAAGCCGGGGAGCTGTTTTTT. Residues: CAWRGQAGELFF. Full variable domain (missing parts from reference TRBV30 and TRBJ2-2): SQTIHQWPATLVQPVGSPLSLECTVEGTSNPNLYWYRQAAGRGLQLLFYSVGIGQISSEVPQNLSASRPQDRQFILSSKKLLLSDSGFYLCAWRGQAGELFFGEGSRLTVL.

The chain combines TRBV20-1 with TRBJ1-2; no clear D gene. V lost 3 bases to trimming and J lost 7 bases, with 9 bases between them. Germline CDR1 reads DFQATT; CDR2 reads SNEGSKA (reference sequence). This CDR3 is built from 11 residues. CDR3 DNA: TGCAGTGCTAGGGGCGGCGGTGGCTACACCTTC. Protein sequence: CSARGGGGYTF.

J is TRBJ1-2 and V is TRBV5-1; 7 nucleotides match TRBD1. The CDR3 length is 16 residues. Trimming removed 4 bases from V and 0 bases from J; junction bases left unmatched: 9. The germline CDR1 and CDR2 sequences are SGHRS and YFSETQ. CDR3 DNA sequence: TGCGCCAGCAGCCCCTACGGGACAGAGACTAACTATGGCTACACCTTC. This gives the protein CASSPYGTETNYGYTF.

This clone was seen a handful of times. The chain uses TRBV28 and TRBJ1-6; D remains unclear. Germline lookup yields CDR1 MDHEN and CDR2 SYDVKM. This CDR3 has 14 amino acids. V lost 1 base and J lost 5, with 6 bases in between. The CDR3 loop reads CASSLSQHNSPLHF. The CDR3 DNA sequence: TGTGCCAGCAGTTTATCGCAACATAATTCACCCCTCCACTTT. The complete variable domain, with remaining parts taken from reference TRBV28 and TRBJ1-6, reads DVKVTQSSRYLVKRTGEKVFLECVQDMDHENMFWYRQDPGLGLRLIYFSYDVKMKEKGDIPEGYSVSREKKERFSLILESASTNQTSMYLCASSLSQHNSPLHFGNGTRLTVT.

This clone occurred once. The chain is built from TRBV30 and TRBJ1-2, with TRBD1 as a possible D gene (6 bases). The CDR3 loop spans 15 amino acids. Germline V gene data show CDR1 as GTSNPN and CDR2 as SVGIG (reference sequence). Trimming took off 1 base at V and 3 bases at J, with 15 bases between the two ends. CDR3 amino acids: CAWSGRPGGDYGYTF. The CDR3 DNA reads TGTGCCTGGAGTGGCCGACCCGGGGGCGACTATGGCTACACCTTC. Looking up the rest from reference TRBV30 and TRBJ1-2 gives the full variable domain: SQTIHQWPATLVQPVGSPLSLECTVEGTSNPNLYWYRQAAGRGLQLLFYSVGIGQISSEVPQNLSASRPQDRQFILSSKKLLLSDSGFYLCAWSGRPGGDYGYTFGSGTRLTVV.

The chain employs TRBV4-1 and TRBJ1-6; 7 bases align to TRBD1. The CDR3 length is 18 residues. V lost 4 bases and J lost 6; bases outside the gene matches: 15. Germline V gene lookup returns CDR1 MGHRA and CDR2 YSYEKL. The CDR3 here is CASSLARDSRRGNSPLHF. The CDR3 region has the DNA TGCGCCAGCAGCCTTGCTCGGGACAGTCGTCGCGGTAATTCACCCCTCCACTTT.